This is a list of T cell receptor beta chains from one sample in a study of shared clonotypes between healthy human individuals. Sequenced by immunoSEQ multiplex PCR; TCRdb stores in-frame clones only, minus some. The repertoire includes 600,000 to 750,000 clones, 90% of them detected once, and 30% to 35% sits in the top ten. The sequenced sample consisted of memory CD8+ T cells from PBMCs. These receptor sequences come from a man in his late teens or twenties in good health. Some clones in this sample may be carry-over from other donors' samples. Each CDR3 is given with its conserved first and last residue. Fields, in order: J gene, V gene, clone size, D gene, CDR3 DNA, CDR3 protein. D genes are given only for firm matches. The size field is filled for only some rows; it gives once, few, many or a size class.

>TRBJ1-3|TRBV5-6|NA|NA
TGTGCCAGCAGCTTGCATGGGGGCAGAATCTCCTCTGGAAACACCATATATTTT
CASSLHGGRISSGNTIYF
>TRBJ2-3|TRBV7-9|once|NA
TGTGCCAGCAGCCCCAGTTTGTCTACGCAGTATTTT
CASSPSLSTQYF
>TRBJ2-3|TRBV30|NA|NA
TGTGCCTGGAGTGCACTGCGGCTCTTAGGGCCCGATACGCAGTATTTT
CAWSALRLLGPDTQYF
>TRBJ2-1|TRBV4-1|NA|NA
TGCGCCAGCAGCCCCCGGGGCTACAATGAGCAGTTCTTC
CASSPRGYNEQFF
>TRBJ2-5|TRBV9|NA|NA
TGTGCCAGCAGCCACTTCGGACGGTTCCAAGAGACCCAGTACTTC
CASSHFGRFQETQYF
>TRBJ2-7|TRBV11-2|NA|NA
TGTGCCAGCAGCCCCCTGCCGGGGTACGAGCAGTACTTC
CASSPLPGYEQYF
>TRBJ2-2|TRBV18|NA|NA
TGTGCCAGCTTGACCCTCGGATACACCGGGGAGCTGTTTTTT
CASLTLGYTGELFF
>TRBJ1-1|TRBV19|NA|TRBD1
TGTGCCAGTAGTATAGGACCGGGACAGGGTGGGAACACTGAAGCTTTCTTT
CASSIGPGQGGNTEAFF
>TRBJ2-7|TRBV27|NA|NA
TGTGCCAGCAGTTTATTCTTCGGGGGCCACGGGGAGCAGTACTTC
CASSLFFGGHGEQYF
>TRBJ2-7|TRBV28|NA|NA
TGTGCCAGCTGGGGGTTACTCGAGCAGTACTTC
CASWGLLEQYF
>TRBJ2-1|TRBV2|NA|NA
TGTGCCAGCAGTGAAGGTGGTAGCTACAATGAGCAGTTCTTC
CASSEGGSYNEQFF
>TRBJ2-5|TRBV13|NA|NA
TGTGCCAGCAGCAGGACCAGGGGCCAAGAGACCCAGTACTTC
CASSRTRGQETQYF
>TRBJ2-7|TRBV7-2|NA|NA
TGTGCCAGCAGCCCTACCGACGGAACCTACGAGCAGTACTTC
CASSPTDGTYEQYF
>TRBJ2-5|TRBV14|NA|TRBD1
TGTGCCAGCAGCCAAGGGGACAGGGCCGCAGAGACCCAGTACTTC
CASSQGDRAAETQYF
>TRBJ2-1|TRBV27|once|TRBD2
TGTGCCAGCAGTCCCACTAGCGGGGGGGCGAAAAAGCAGTTCTTC
CASSPTSGGAKKQFF
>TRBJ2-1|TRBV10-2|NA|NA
TGCGCCAGCAGTGAGTCGACGGGGGTTTACAATGAGCAGTTCTTC
CASSESTGVYNEQFF
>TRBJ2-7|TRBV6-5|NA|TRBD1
TGTGCCAGCAGTTCTACGGGGACAGACTTTTCCTACGAGCAGTACTTC
CASSSTGTDFSYEQYF
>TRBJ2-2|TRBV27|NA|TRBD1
TGTGCCAGCAGCTACAGGGGCACCGGGGAGCTGTTTTTT
CASSYRGTGELFF
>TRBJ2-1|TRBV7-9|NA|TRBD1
TGTGCCAGCAGCCAACGACAGGGAAGCCTTCATGAGCAGTTCTTC
CASSQRQGSLHEQFF
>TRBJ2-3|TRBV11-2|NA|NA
TGTGCCAGCAGAGGACAGCCCTCAGATACGCAGTATTTT
CASRGQPSDTQYF
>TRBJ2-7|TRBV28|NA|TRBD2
TGTGCCAGCAGTTCCCGTATATTGCGAGCGGGAGGGCCCTTCGAGCAGTACTTC
CASSSRILRAGGPFEQYF
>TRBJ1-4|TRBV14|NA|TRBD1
TGTGCCAGCAGCCAAGATCTTACGACAGGGGGGACTAATGAAAAACTGTTTTTT
CASSQDLTTGGTNEKLFF
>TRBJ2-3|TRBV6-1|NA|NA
TGTGCCAGCAGTGGGATAAGGCCGAAAACAACAGATACGCAGTATTTT
CASSGIRPKTTDTQYF
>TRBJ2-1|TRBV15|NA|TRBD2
TGTGCCACCAAGGGACTAGCGGACTACAATGAGCAGTTCTTC
CATKGLADYNEQFF
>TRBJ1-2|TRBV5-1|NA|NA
TGCGCCAGCAGCTTTCTTCCATCCGGGGACTATGGCTACACCTTC
CASSFLPSGDYGYTF
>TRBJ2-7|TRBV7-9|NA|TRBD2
TGTGCCAGCATCAACCTACGGCTAGCGGGAGCCCTGGGGTACGAGCAGTACTTC
CASINLRLAGALGYEQYF
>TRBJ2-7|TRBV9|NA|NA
TGTGCCAGCAGCCCAGCGGGGACAGGAAACTCCTACGAGCAGTACTTC
CASSPAGTGNSYEQYF
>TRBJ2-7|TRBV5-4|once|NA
TGTGCCAGCAGCTTGGTGAGCAACTCCTACGAGCAGTACTTC
CASSLVSNSYEQYF
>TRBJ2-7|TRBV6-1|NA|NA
TGTGCCAGCAGTGATGCAGGCCTCTCCTACGAGCAGTACTTC
CASSDAGLSYEQYF
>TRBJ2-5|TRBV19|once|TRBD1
TGTGCCAGTAGTTATGGGCGACAGGGCCTAAAAGAGACCCAGTACTTC
CASSYGRQGLKETQYF
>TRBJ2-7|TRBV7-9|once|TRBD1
TGTGCCAGCAGGGGGACGGGGACAGATTTCTACGAGCAGTACTTC
CASRGTGTDFYEQYF
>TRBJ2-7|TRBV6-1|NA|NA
TGTGCCAGCAGTACCCGCAGTCTCGAGCAGTACTTC
CASSTRSLEQYF
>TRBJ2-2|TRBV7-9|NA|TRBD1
TGTGCCAGCAGCTCTCCCCGGACACAGGGGGAAACCGGGGAGCTGTTTTTT
CASSSPRTQGETGELFF
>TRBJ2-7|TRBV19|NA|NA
TGTGCCAGTAGTATAGAACCGACAGCCTACGAGCAGTACTTC
CASSIEPTAYEQYF
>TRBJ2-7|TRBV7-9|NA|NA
TGTGCCAGCAGCCCCCCATTAGTCCTAGCGACAGCAACGGGGGAGCAGTACTTC
CASSPPLVLATATGEQYF
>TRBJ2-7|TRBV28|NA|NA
TGTGCCAGCAGCGTTTCCTACGAGCAGTACTTC
CASSVSYEQYF
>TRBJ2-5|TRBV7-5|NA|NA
TGTGTCAGAAGCTTGGGGCCGGACCAAGAGACCCAGTACTTC
CVRSLGPDQETQYF
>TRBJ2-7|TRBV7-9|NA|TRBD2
TGTGCCAGCAGCCCGGGACTAGCGAAAACCTACGAGCAGTACTTC
CASSPGLAKTYEQYF
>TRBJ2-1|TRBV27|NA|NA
TGTGCCAGCAGCGGCCGAGTGTGGGGGGCCCCCTACAATGAGCAGTTCTTC
CASSGRVWGAPYNEQFF
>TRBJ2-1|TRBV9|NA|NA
TGTGCCAGCAGCGTAGGCGCTTTCCGGAGCGATGAGCAGTTCTTC
CASSVGAFRSDEQFF
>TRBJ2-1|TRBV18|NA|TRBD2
TGTGCCAGCTCGAACCGGTCCTGGCGGGAGGGCCGCTACAATGAGCAGTTCTTC
CASSNRSWREGRYNEQFF
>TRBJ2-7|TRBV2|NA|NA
TGTGCCAGCAGTGAAGGGAGGGCTGCCTACGAGCAGTACTTC
CASSEGRAAYEQYF
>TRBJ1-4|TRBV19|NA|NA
TGTGCCAGTAGCAGACCCGCAACTAATGAAAAACTGTTTTTT
CASSRPATNEKLFF
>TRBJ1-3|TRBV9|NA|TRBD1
TGTGCCAGCAGCGCTCGGGACAGGGGGTTCGCTGGAAACACCATATATTTT
CASSARDRGFAGNTIYF
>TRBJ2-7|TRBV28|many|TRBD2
TGTGCCAGCAGTTTACCAACCCAACGGACTAGAGTTTTAGGGGAGCAGTACTTC
CASSLPTQRTRVLGEQYF
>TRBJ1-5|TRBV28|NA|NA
TGTGCCAGCAGTTTGAGGGGGTACAATCAGCCCCAGCATTTT
CASSLRGYNQPQHF
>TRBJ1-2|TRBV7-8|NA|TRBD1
TGTGCCAGCAGCTCCGACAGGGAGTACTATGGCTACACCTTC
CASSSDREYYGYTF
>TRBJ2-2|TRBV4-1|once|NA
TGCGCCAGCAGCCTTGTCTCTTGGGTAGCGGCCGCCGGGGAGCTGTTTTTT
CASSLVSWVAAAGELFF
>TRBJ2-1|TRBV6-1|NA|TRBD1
TGTGCCAGCAGTGAAGGACAGGGGGCGCGGAATGAGCAGTTCTTC
CASSEGQGARNEQFF